This T cell receptor (beta chain) was recovered during a study of technical replicates of blood from four donors. The protocol was immunoSEQ multiplex PCR, while the TCRdb copy is restricted to in-frame clones and leaves out a portion. The repertoire includes 12,000 to 15,000 clones, approximately 88% of them detected once, and under 13% sits in the top ten. The germline V gene encodes CDR1 MNHNS and CDR2 SASEGT. The CDR3 contains 17 residues. The ends were cut back, 1 base at V and 1 base at J, with 14 bases in the middle. The chain uses TRBV6-1 and TRBJ2-1; D not resolved. The sequencing sample was made of PBMCs. The sequence derives from a human donor in good health. The CDR3 here is CASSEGQAIRSYNEQFF. The CDR3 DNA sequence: TGTGCCAGCAGTGAAGGCCAGGCGATAAGGTCCTACAATGAGCAGTTCTTC.